The TCR beta chain described here comes from a study of cytomegalovirus exposure and HLA in healthy donors. Study as a whole: Of all 400 or so donors who were genotyped, about 84% belonged to the Caucasian-associated ancestry cluster. Findings of the study overall: The Asian-associated ancestry cluster reportedly had fewer N-insertions than the approximately 610-donor mean in a later analysis. In a later analysis, at a false discovery rate of 0.05, 15,000 to 20,000 TCR beta sequences matched HLA alleles. Later genetic work tied a missense DCLRE1C variant to beta-chain V and J trimming.

About this clone: The antigen remains unidentified.

Primers for the PCR totalled 60 Vbeta and 13 Jbeta. Profiling relied on immunoSEQ multiplex PCR, and the TCRdb table lists in-frame clones only, not all of them. The data show 80,000 to 95,000 clones, with about four fifths seen just once and roughly 5.3% held by the top ten. The CDR3 spans 11 residues. Germline lookup yields CDR1 DFQATT and CDR2 SNEGSKA (reference sequence). V gave up 0 bases and J gave up 7 bases, with 6 bases separating them. The sequencing input was PBMCs. The V gene is TRBV20-1, the J gene TRBJ1-1; D is unresolved. The TCR originated in a woman between 18 and 29 years old in good health and CMV-seropositive. CDR3 bases: TGCAGTGCTAGAGATTCGGGTGAAGCTTTCTTT. It translates to CSARDSGEAFF.